The next 7 T cell receptor beta chains were all read from a single sample in a study of T cells in Graves' hyperthyroidism and ophthalmopathy (dated by TCRdb to the late 2010s). Library creation used multiplex PCR. The sample was run on an Illumina HiSeq 2000. Amplification of TCR beta CDR3 regions was carried out from RNA transcripts. For the first round of RT-PCR on the TCR CDR3, the HTBI primer set was used together with the Qiagen OneStep RT-PCR kit. In TCRdb, the public reads were trimmed at Q25 with fastp and aligned with MiXCR, with productive beta chains retained. Rows are unified per CDR3 protein, each entry keeping the most common DNA and genes. The sample has about 690,000 distinct CDR3 sequences on record, about 18% of them singletons. Jointly, the top ten make up about a sixth of the sample. Material for sequencing was blood. These receptors originate from a middle-aged man with Graves' hyperthyroidism.

The rearrangement joins TRBV7-9 to TRBJ2-2, with 9 bases identical to TRBD1. Germline assignment: CDR1 SEHNR and CDR2 FQNEAQ (reference sequence). V lost 6 bases, J lost 0 bases, and 8 bases stayed unmatched. CDR3 length: 17 residues. CDR3 coding DNA: TGTGCCAGCAGACCCCGGCGGACAGGGGCGAACACCGGGGAGCTGTTTTTT. This gives the protein CASRPRRTGANTGELFF. Full variable domain (remainder filled in from reference TRBV7-9 and TRBJ2-2): DTGVSQNPRHKITKRGQNVTFRCDPISEHNRLYWYRQTLGQGPEFLTYFQNEAQLEKSRLLSDRFSAERPKGSFSTLEIQRTEQGDSAMYLCASRPRRTGANTGELFFGEGSRLTVL.

This clonotype was found a few times. This clone may be a read error of a much larger clone one base away. The genes are TRBV20-1 and TRBJ2-2; D is perhaps TRBD1 or TRBD2 (5 bases each). This CDR3 has 15 amino acids. Germline loops: CDR1 DFQATT, CDR2 SNEGSKA (reference sequence). CDR3 bases: TGCAGTGCTAGACGGGGACCGCCGAACGCCGGGGAGCTGTTTTTT. Its protein product is CSARRGPPNAGELFF.

The sample holds a few counts of this clonotype. The rearrangement links TRBV30 to TRBJ1-5; D is undetermined. The CDR3 is made up of 16 amino acids. Trimming left V 5 bases short and J 5 bases short, with 22 bases between. Per germline, CDR1 GTSNPN and CDR2 SVGIG (reference sequence). DNA for the CDR3: TGTGCCTGGGCGATCGGCGGGGAATCCTTATATCAGCCCCAGCATTTT. It yields the protein CAWAIGGESLYQPQHF.

This clonotype was detected many times. The chain employs TRBV28 and TRBJ2-7; D may correspond to TRBD1 or TRBD2 (5 bases each). Trimming left V 5 bases short and J 3 bases short, with 14 bases between. Germline loops: CDR1 MDHEN, CDR2 SYDVKM. This CDR3 contains 14 residues. CDR3 sequence (DNA): TGTGCCAGCAGTCCGTTGTGGGGACGCTACGAGCAGTACTTC. Its protein product is CASSPLWGRYEQYF.

The J gene is TRBJ2-1, the V gene TRBV7-9; D unresolved. There are 13 residues in the CDR3. The V end was cut by 1 base, the J end by 9 bases, with 10 bases between. Germline V gene data show CDR1 as SEHNR and CDR2 as FQNEAQ (reference sequence). CDR3 coding DNA: TGTGCCAGCAGCTTAGGGTCCCCTTCTGAGCAGTTCTTC. Amino acids: CASSLGSPSEQFF.

At least ten counts were recorded for this clonotype. V gene TRBV20-1 combines with J gene TRBJ2-5, with 8 bases that match TRBD2. The germline CDR1 and CDR2 sequences are DFQATT and SNEGSKA (reference sequence). This CDR3 contains 13 residues. V lost 4 bases and J lost 1; bases outside the gene matches: 2. Here the CDR3 reads CSATTSGQETQYF. The DNA of the CDR3 is TGCAGTGCTACAACTAGCGGCCAAGAGACCCAGTACTTC.

This clonotype was picked up a small number of times. J is TRBJ2-7 and V is TRBV5-1; weak D call: TRBD1 (5 bases). The CDR3 totals 15 residues. V lost 0 bases to trimming and J lost 3 bases, with 13 bases between them. Looked up from germline, CDR1 is SGHRS and CDR2 is YFSETQ. CDR3 region: CASSLGWGGNYEQYF. CDR3 sequence (DNA): TGCGCCAGCAGCTTGGGATGGGGCGGTAACTACGAGCAGTACTTC.